Presented here are 2 T cell receptor beta chains from one specimen sequenced in a study of Ad26.COV2.S vaccination and SARS-CoV-2 variants (dated by TCRdb to the early 2020s). Per the publication, the treatment or condition label means: roughly 18 received Ad26.COV2.S at low or high dose, single or two shots; five or six received placebo; per-sample allocation not given. For vaccine and placebo recipients, repertoires were sequenced using samples collected on day 63 after the first injection. The library was produced with the immunoSEQ multiplex PCR assay. The clones in this table, taken by TCRdb from immuneACCESS, are in-frame only. Not every clone is retained; where verified, under half of the shortfall comes from an unresolved V gene, and the cause of the rest is unknown. Within this sample are about 680,000 clones, with more than 80% of them counted one time only. Of the sample, over 1.3% is held by the ten largest clones.

The sample was peripheral blood, taken in a trial of Ad26.COV2.S vaccine versus placebo. The receptors were sampled from a person between 18 and 65 years old who received the Ad26.COV2.S COVID-19 vaccine or a placebo.

The V and J genes are TRBV7-2 and TRBJ1-5, with TRBD1 matching over 8 bases. The CDR3 has 15 amino acids. Germline CDR1 is SGHTA and CDR2 is FQGNSA. V was pared by 5 bases and J by 7 bases, with 10 bases of the junction left unmatched. CDR3 bases: TGTGCCAGCAGCCTCAGGGGGCGCTTCGGGCAGCCCCAGCATTTT. Translated: CASSLRGRFGQPQHF.

V and J are TRBV2 and TRBJ2-5; the match to TRBD2 covers 12 bases. This CDR3 region has 17 residues. Germline V gene data show CDR1 as SNHLY and CDR2 as FYNNEI. J gave up 3 bases and V 2 bases, and 7 bases lay outside the gene matches. CDR3 coding DNA: TGTGCCAGCAGTGAAATCCTAGCGGGAGGGCGAAAAGAGACCCAGTACTTC. Translation gives CASSEILAGGRKETQYF.